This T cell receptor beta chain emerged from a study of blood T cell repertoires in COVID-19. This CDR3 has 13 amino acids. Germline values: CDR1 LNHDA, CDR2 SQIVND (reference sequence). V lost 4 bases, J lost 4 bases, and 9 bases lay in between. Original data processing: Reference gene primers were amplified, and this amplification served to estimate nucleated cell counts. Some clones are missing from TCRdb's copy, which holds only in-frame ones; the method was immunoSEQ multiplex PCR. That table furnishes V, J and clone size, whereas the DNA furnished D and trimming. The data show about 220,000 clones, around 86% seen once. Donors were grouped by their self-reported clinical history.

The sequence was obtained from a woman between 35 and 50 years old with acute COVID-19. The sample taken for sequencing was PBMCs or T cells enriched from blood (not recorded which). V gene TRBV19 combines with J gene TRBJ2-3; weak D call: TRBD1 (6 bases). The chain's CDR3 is CASSSQGPDTQYF. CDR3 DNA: TGTGCCAGTAGTAGTCAGGGGCCAGATACGCAGTATTTT.